The clone carrying this TCR beta chain was recorded many times. This specimen comes from a study of T cells after yellow fever vaccination. Study findings and constraints: Sorted memory subsets on day 0 showed almost all vaccine-responding clonotypes to be undetectable.

TCRdb reprocessed the 5' RACE reads via MiXCR and lists one record per CDR3 protein. In the table there are around 31,000 distinct CDR3 sequences, about 10% of which are singletons. V was trimmed by 3 bases and J by 6 bases, leaving 17 bases between them. This CDR3 has 15 amino acids. In germline, CDR1 is LNHDA, CDR2 SQIVND (reference sequence). The chain employs TRBV19 and TRBJ1-2; the D is unclear. The sequence came from a young man who received the YFV17D yellow fever vaccine. The sample here was PBMCs, either bulk or a sorted T-cell subset (CD4+, CD8+, memory, or dextramer-sorted; not recorded which), taken less than 16 days after the first yellow fever vaccination. CDR3 nucleotide sequence: TGTGCCAGTAGTATCCCATCCACGGTCCTGGATGGCTACACCTTC. Translation gives CASSIPSTVLDGYTF.